These 17 T cell receptor beta chains were sequenced from one sample in a study of shared clonotypes between healthy human individuals. The protocol was immunoSEQ multiplex PCR, while the TCRdb copy is restricted to in-frame clones and leaves out a portion. The sample lists more than 550,000 clones; around 91% were seen once. Specimen: memory CD8+ T cells from PBMCs. The subset is: CD45RO+ cells pooled with CCR7-negative TemRA cells. The receptors derive from a young man in good health. Some clones in this sample may be carry-over from other donors' samples.

The chain joins TRBV27 to TRBJ1-2; 9 bases align to TRBD1. V shed 5 bases and J 8 bases; nucleotides not matched to a gene: 12. This CDR3 has 15 residues. Germline V lookup: CDR1 MNHEY, CDR2 SMNVEV (reference sequence). The CDR3 DNA sequence: TGTGCCAGCAGTCAAATGGACAGGGGTCCGAACGGCTACACCTTC. As protein: CASSQMDRGPNGYTF.

This rearrangement joins TRBV29-1 to TRBJ2-6; D may be TRBD2 (5 bases). V was trimmed by 3 bases and J by 0 bases, leaving 12 bases between them. Germline CDR1 SQVTM, CDR2 ANQGSEA. CDR3 length: 16 residues. In nucleotides, the CDR3 is TGCAGCGTTGATGCCGTTGGGAGCTCTGGGGCCAACGTCCTGACTTTC. Translating it yields CSVDAVGSSGANVLTF.

The V gene is TRBV5-4, the J gene TRBJ2-7; TRBD1 agrees at 9 bases. V gave up 4 bases and J gave up 6 bases; unmatched junction bases: 11. The CDR3 runs 15 residues. Germline-derived CDR1 and CDR2 are SGHNT and YYREEE (reference sequence). The CDR3: CASSVTGTGNAEQYF. The CDR3 region has the DNA TGTGCCAGCAGCGTTACCGGGACAGGGAACGCCGAGCAGTACTTC.

The rearrangement links TRBV13 to TRBJ2-1; 7 bases map to TRBD1. J gave up 8 bases and V 3 bases, and 13 bases lay outside the gene matches. Germline V lookup: CDR1 PRHDT, CDR2 FYEKMQ (reference sequence). This CDR3 spans 16 amino acids. CDR3 in DNA: TGTGCCAGCAGCTTCTCTGTGACAGGGAATAGCGATGAGCAGTTCTTC. This codes for CASSFSVTGNSDEQFF.

The chain combines TRBV19 with TRBJ2-7; maybe TRBD2 (5 bases). Trimming pared 5 bases from V and 7 bases from J, leaving 21 bases between. The germline V gene encodes CDR1 LNHDA and CDR2 SQIVND (reference sequence). CDR3 length: 15 residues. The CDR3 DNA reads TGTGCCAGTAGTGAGACCGTGAGGGCTCGTTTGGAGCAGTACTTC. The encoded protein is CASSETVRARLEQYF.

V is TRBV7-2 and J is TRBJ2-7; 7 nucleotides line up with TRBD1. CDR1 and CDR2 from the germline V gene are SGHTA and FQGNSA. V was pared by 6 bases and J by 7 bases, with 12 bases of the junction left unmatched. The CDR3 runs to 14 residues. The CDR3 reads CASSYPGTVREQYF. DNA for the CDR3: TGTGCCAGCAGTTATCCCGGGACAGTAAGGGAGCAGTACTTC. Looking up the rest from reference TRBV7-2 and TRBJ2-7 gives the full variable domain: GAGVSQSPSNKVTEKGKDVELRCDPISGHTALYWYRQSLGQGLEFLIYFQGNSAPDKSGLPSDRFSAERTGGSVSTLTIQRTQQEDSAVYLCASSYPGTVREQYFGPGTRLTVT.

The rearrangement uses TRBV29-1 and TRBJ1-1; 7 positions agree with TRBD1. CDR1 is SQVTM and CDR2 is ANQGSEA in the germline V gene. V was clipped by 6 bases and J by 5 bases; unmatched bases: 6. This CDR3 is built from 12 residues. Here the CDR3 reads CSVRGLRTEAFF. DNA of the CDR3: TGCAGCGTAAGGGGGCTGAGGACTGAAGCTTTCTTT. Full variable domain (missing parts from reference TRBV29-1 and TRBJ1-1): SAVISQKPSRDICQRGTSLTIQCQVDSQVTMMFWYRQQPGQSLTLIATANQGSEATYESGFVIDKFPISRPNLTFSTLTVSNMSPEDSSIYLCSVRGLRTEAFFGQGTRLTVV.

This clone was detected only once. The chain uses TRBV9 and TRBJ2-6; no firm D call. The germline V gene encodes CDR1 SGDLS and CDR2 YYNGEE. This CDR3 region has 18 residues. The V gene lost 0 bases and the J gene lost 0 bases, with 13 bases spanning the gap. CDR3 amino acids: CASSVATGPSSGANVLTF. As DNA, the CDR3 is TGTGCCAGCAGCGTAGCTACTGGACCGAGCTCTGGGGCCAACGTCCTGACTTTC.

Comments on this clone: The sample contains more than one DNA sequence encoding this CDR3. The chain couples TRBV7-9 to TRBJ2-1, with 11 positions matching TRBD2. This CDR3 contains 14 residues. Germline V gene sequence: CDR1 SEHNR, CDR2 FQNEAQ (reference sequence). Germline trimming cut 5 bases from V and 4 bases from J; bases unmatched to any gene: 1. CDR3 residues: CASSGTSGYNEQFF. The CDR3 nucleotides read TGTGCCAGCAGCGGGACTAGCGGATACAATGAGCAGTTCTTC.

Written as DNA, the CDR3 is TGTGCCACCGAATTAGCGGGAGAAGGGACAGATACGCAGTATTTT. The encoded protein is CATELAGEGTDTQYF. The rearrangement links TRBV2 to TRBJ2-3, with 9 bases that match TRBD2. Trimming removed 10 bases from V and 3 bases from J; junction bases left unmatched: 11. The germline V gene has CDR1 SNHLY and CDR2 FYNNEI. CDR3 length: 15 amino acids.

The chain combines TRBV6-1 with TRBJ1-5; 9 nucleotides match TRBD1. This CDR3 contains 14 residues. Germline CDR1 and CDR2: MNHNS and SASEGT. Trimming cost V 6 bases and J 5 bases; bases outside gene matches: 5. CDR3 protein: CASRDRGYHQPQHF. The CDR3 DNA follows: TGTGCCAGCAGGGACAGGGGATACCATCAGCCCCAGCATTTT.

The V and J genes are TRBV4-1 and TRBJ2-7; D gene unclear. The CDR3 length is 14 residues. V lost 2 bases, J lost 0 bases, and 8 bases lay in between. CDR1 MGHRA and CDR2 YSYEKL come from the germline V gene. CDR3 nucleotide sequence: TGCGCCAGCAGCCAAAAGACAAGCTCCTACGAGCAGTACTTC. Translation gives CASSQKTSSYEQYF.

V usage is TRBV6-6 and J usage is TRBJ1-4; D is unresolved. Germline CDR1 reads MNHNY; CDR2 reads SVGAGI (reference sequence). The ends were cut back, 2 bases at V and 8 bases at J, with 12 bases in the middle. The CDR3 is 14 residues long. DNA of the CDR3: TGTGCCAGCAGTTACGGGCCCGCCAGAGAAAAACTGTTTTTT. Its protein product is CASSYGPAREKLFF.

The chain joins TRBV13 to TRBJ2-7; D might be TRBD1 (6 bases). CDR3 length: 17 residues. Trimming took off 1 base at V and 3 bases at J, with 19 bases between the two ends. From germline, CDR1 is PRHDT and CDR2 FYEKMQ (reference sequence). The CDR3: CASSLAGGVRTVYEQYF. In DNA form, the CDR3 reads TGTGCCAGCAGCTTAGCAGGTGGGGTTCGGACAGTCTACGAGCAGTACTTC.

The gene calls are TRBV27 and TRBJ2-1, with D possibly being TRBD2 (5 bases). The CDR3 runs 14 residues. CDR1 is MNHEY and CDR2 is SMNVEV in the germline V gene (reference sequence). V was shortened by 3 bases and J by 8 bases, with 14 bases between the two germline ends. CDR3 sequence: CASSFLGDGHEQFF. CDR3 nucleotides: TGTGCCAGCAGTTTTTTGGGAGACGGCCATGAGCAGTTCTTC.

The gene calls are TRBV6-5 and TRBJ2-2, with D possibly matching TRBD2 (6 bases). V shed 2 bases and J shed 3 bases, with 13 bases lying between them. In germline, CDR1 is MNHEY, CDR2 SVGAGI. The CDR3 runs to 16 residues. CDR3 nucleotides: TGTGCCAGCAGTTACAGTAGCGGAGAATACACCGGGGAGCTGTTTTTT. Protein: CASSYSSGEYTGELFF.

V is TRBV4-3 and J is TRBJ2-2; D gene uncertain. Germline V gene lookup returns CDR1 LGHNA and CDR2 YSLEER. This CDR3 is built from 17 residues. V was clipped by 3 bases and J by 0 bases, with 14 bases between them. The CDR3 region is CASSHQYGFANTGELFF. In DNA, the CDR3 is TGCGCCAGCAGCCACCAGTACGGGTTCGCGAACACCGGGGAGCTGTTTTTT.